The clone carrying this T cell receptor beta chain was seen just once. Its antigen remains unknown. After removal of 4 bases from V and 0 bases from J, the junction contained 12 bases not matched to a gene. This CDR3 has 18 residues. Germline loops: CDR1 MGHRA, CDR2 YSYEKL. The data derive from a study of OX40 agonist ivuxolimab in advanced cancers. Study background: An anti-OX40 (CD134) antibody with agonistic activity, ivuxolimab, was administered to patients. General observations from the study: By week 6 at 0.1 to 3.0 mg/kg, blood CD4+ and CD8+ T cells had expanded clonally.

Sampling times: baseline, cycle 4 day 1, cycle 7 day 1. The protocol was immunoSEQ multiplex PCR, while the TCRdb copy is restricted to in-frame clones and leaves out a portion. The sample holds 50,000 or so clones, roughly 87% seen once. The clonotype comes from an adult with an advanced solid tumor such as melanoma, head and neck, liver or kidney cancer. The chain is built from TRBV4-1 and TRBJ2-1; 7 bases line up with TRBD2. The sequenced sample was CD4+ or CD8+ T cells sorted from blood, obtained in a trial of the OX40 agonist ivuxolimab. In DNA form, the CDR3 reads TGCGCCAGCAGCCCCTCAGCGGGGTCTACGAGCTCCTACAATGAGCAGTTCTTC. It specifies CASSPSAGSTSSYNEQFF.